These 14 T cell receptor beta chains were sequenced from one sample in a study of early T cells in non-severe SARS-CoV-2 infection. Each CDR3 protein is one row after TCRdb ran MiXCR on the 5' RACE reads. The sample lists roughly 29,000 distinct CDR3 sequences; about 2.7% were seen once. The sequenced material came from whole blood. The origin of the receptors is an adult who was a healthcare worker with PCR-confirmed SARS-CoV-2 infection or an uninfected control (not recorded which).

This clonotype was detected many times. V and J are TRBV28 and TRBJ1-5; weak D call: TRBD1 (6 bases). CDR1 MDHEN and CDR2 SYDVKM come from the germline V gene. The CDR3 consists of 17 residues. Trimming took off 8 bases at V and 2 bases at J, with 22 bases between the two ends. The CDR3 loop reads CASFEQGSSLGNQPQHF. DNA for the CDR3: TGTGCCAGCTTCGAACAGGGATCCTCTCTGGGCAATCAGCCCCAGCATTTT.

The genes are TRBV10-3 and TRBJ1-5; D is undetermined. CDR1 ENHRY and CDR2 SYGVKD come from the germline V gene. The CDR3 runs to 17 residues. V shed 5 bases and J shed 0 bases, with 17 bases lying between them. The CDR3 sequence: CAISTGPPSYSNQPQHF. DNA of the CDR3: TGTGCCATCAGTACCGGACCCCCTAGCTATAGCAATCAGCCCCAGCATTTT.

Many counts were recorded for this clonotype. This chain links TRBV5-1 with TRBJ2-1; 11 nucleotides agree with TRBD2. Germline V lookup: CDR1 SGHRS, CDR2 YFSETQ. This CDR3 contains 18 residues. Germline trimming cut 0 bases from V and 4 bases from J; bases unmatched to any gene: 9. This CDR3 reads CASSLGFTSGGPYNEQFF. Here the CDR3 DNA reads TGCGCCAGCAGCTTGGGGTTTACTAGCGGGGGACCATACAATGAGCAGTTCTTC.

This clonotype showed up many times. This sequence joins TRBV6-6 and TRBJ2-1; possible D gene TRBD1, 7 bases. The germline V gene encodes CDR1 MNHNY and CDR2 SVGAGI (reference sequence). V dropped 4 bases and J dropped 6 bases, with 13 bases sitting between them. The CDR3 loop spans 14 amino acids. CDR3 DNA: TGTGCCAGCAGTTGGGGGGACAGCGTCAATGAGCAGTTCTTC. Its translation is CASSWGDSVNEQFF.

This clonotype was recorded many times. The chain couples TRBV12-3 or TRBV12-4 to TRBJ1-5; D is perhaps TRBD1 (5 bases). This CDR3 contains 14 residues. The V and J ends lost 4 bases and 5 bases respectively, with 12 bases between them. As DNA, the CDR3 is TGTGCCAGCAGTTATTCCAGGGACCATCAGCCCCAGCATTTT. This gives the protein CASSYSRDHQPQHF.

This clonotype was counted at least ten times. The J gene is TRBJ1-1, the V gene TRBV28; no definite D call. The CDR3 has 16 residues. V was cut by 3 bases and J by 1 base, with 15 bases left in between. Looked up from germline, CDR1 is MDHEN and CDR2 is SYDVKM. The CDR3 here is CASSFWYGNQNTEAFF. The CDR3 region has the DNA TGTGCCAGCAGTTTCTGGTATGGGAACCAGAACACTGAAGCTTTCTTT.

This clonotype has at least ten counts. The DNA of the CDR3 is TGTGCCAGCAGCGGGACAGGTTCTGGGGCCAACGTCCTGACTTTC. It translates to CASSGTGSGANVLTF. V is TRBV3-1 and J is TRBJ2-6; 8 positions agree with TRBD1. The CDR3 is 15 residues long. V shed 5 bases and J 1 base; nucleotides not matched to a gene: 1. The germline V gene has CDR1 LGHDT and CDR2 YNNKEL (reference sequence).

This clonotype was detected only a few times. CDR3 amino acids: CASSPLQDAGYGYTF. CDR3 DNA sequence: TGCGCCAGCAGCCCCTTACAGGATGCGGGCTATGGCTACACCTTC. The chain is built from TRBV5-1 and TRBJ1-2, with D tentatively TRBD1 (5 bases). V was pared by 4 bases and J by 4 bases, with 17 bases between. The CDR3 contains 15 residues. Germline V gene lookup returns CDR1 SGHRS and CDR2 YFSETQ.

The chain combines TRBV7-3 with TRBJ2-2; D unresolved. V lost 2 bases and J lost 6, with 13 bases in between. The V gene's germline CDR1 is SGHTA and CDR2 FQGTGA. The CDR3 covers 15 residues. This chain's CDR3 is CASSLGSSNSGELFF. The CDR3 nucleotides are TGTGCCAGCAGCTTAGGCAGTTCTAATTCCGGGGAGCTGTTTTTT.

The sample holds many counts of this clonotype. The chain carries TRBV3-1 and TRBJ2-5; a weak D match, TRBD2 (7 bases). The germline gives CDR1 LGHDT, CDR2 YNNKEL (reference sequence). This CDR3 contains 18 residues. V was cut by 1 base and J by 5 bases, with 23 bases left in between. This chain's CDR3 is CASSQGSGGGLNWETQYF. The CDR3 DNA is TGTGCCAGCAGCCAAGGAAGCGGCGGGGGCCTCAATTGGGAGACCCAGTACTTC.

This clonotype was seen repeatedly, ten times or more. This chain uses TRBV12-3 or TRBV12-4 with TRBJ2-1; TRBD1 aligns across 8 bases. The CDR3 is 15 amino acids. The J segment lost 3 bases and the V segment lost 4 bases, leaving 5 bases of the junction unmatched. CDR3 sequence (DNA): TGTGCCAGCAGTTCGGCAGGGGGCGTCTACAATGAGCAGTTCTTC. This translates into CASSSAGGVYNEQFF.

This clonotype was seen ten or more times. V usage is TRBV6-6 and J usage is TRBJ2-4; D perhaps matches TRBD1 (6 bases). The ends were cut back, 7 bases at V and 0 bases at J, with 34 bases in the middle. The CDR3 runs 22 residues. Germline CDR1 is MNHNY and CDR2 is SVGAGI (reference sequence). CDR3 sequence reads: CASNDVRSETRQESLAKNIQYF. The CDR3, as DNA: TGTGCCAGCAACGACGTGCGGTCAGAGACGCGACAGGAATCATTAGCCAAAAACATTCAGTACTTC.

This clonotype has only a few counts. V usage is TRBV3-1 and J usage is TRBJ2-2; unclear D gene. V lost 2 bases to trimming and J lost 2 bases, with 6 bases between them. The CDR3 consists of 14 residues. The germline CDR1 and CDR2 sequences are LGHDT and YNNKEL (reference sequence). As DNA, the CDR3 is TGTGCCAGCAGCCAACCGACCAACACCGGGGAGCTGTTTTTT. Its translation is CASSQPTNTGELFF.

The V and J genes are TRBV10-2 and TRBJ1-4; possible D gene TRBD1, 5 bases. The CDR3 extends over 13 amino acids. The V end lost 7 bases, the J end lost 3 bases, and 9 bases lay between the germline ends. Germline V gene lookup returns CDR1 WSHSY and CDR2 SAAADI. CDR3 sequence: CASMGRANEKLFF. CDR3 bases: TGCGCCAGCATGGGCAGGGCTAATGAAAAACTGTTTTTT.